This TCR beta chain derives from a study of T-cell memory formation after mild COVID-19. TCRdb re-called the 5' RACE reads with MiXCR, one entry per CDR3 protein. Of some 320,000 distinct CDR3 sequences listed, 13% to 15% were seen once; the top ten hold approximately 22%. Of note for this clonotype: Its antigen remains unknown.

Study-wide results and limits: Later expanders leaned CD4+, whereas day 15 to 85 contracting clones were balanced CD4/CD8.

The CDR3 contains 15 residues. From germline, CDR1 is SGHRS and CDR2 YFSETQ. V lost 1 base to trimming and J lost 6 bases; unmatched junction nucleotides: 6. This TCR was sampled from a man between 18 and 35 years old who had mild COVID-19 (a few samples of this study predate the infection). Cell type and time point are not known. The J gene is TRBJ2-5, the V gene TRBV5-1, with 10 bases that match TRBD2. The sequenced sample consisted of PBMCs or a T cell subset sorted from them (not recorded which). The CDR3 DNA sequence: TGCGCCAGCAGCTTGATAAGCGGGGGGGAACAGACCCAGTACTTC. Translation: CASSLISGGEQTQYF.